The next 26 T cell receptor beta chains were all read from a single sample in a study of blood T cell repertoires in COVID-19. Sequenced by immunoSEQ multiplex PCR; TCRdb stores in-frame clones only, minus some. The table includes under 35,000 clones, around 91% detected once. Sequencing input: peripheral blood. The source of these receptors is a man aged 55 to 69 with acute or convalescent COVID-19.

The rearrangement uses TRBV2 and TRBJ1-2, with TRBD1 matching over 10 bases. CDR3 length equals 15 residues. CDR1 SNHLY and CDR2 FYNNEI come from the germline V gene. J lost 8 bases, V lost 6 bases, and 12 bases had no gene match. The DNA of the CDR3 is TGTGCCAGCAGAGCCCGGACAGGGGGTGCCATGGGCTACACCTTC. Its translation: CASRARTGGAMGYTF.

This chain joins TRBV28 and TRBJ1-2; 7 bases match TRBD1. The CDR3 has 13 residues. J was trimmed by 7 bases and V by 5 bases; bases with no gene match: 7. Germline V lookup: CDR1 MDHEN, CDR2 SYDVKM. This CDR3 reads CASSMTGIVGYTF. CDR3 sequence (DNA): TGTGCCAGCAGTATGACAGGGATAGTTGGCTACACCTTC.

The chain combines TRBV4-2 with TRBJ2-7; TRBD1 matches 9 bases. CDR1 and CDR2 (germline): LGHNA, YNFKEQ. The V segment lost 4 bases and the J segment 1 base; nucleotides outside the gene matches: 2. The CDR3 is 14 residues long. CDR3 in DNA: TGTGCCAGCAGCCCCGGGACAGGGTCCTACGAGCAGTACTTC. Protein product: CASSPGTGSYEQYF.

The chain combines TRBV6-5 with TRBJ1-6; 7 nucleotides agree with TRBD1. Germline lookup yields CDR1 MNHEY and CDR2 SVGAGI. V shed 3 bases and J 7 bases; nucleotides not matched to a gene: 6. This CDR3 is 15 amino acids long. The CDR3 DNA reads as TGTGCCAGCAGTTATATTTTACAGGGGAATTCACCCCTCCACTTT. Translation gives CASSYILQGNSPLHF.

The chain employs TRBV6-2 or TRBV6-3 and TRBJ1-6, with no clear D. The V gene lost 0 bases and the J gene lost 7 bases, with 10 bases spanning the gap. CDR1 and CDR2 from the germline V gene are MNHEY and SVGEGT. The CDR3 spans 15 residues. This CDR3 reads CASSYSKFGNSPLHF. The CDR3 coding sequence is TGTGCCAGCAGTTACTCGAAGTTCGGGAATTCACCCCTCCACTTT.

The rearrangement uses TRBV11-2 and TRBJ2-1; TRBD2 matches 7 bases. Germline V gives CDR1 SGHAT, CDR2 FQNNGV. Trimming took 1 base from V and 4 from J; bases not matched to a gene: 4. The CDR3 totals 15 residues. This CDR3 is CASSLGLAEYNEQFF. In DNA form, the CDR3 reads TGTGCCAGCAGCTTAGGGCTAGCGGAGTACAATGAGCAGTTCTTC.

V and J are TRBV5-1 and TRBJ1-4; TRBD1 is a possible D gene (5 bases). Per germline, CDR1 SGHRS and CDR2 YFSETQ. The V and J ends lost 0 bases and 8 bases respectively, with 11 bases between them. This CDR3 comprises 14 residues. CDR3 nucleotides: TGCGCCAGCAGCTTGGATGGGGCCGGGGAAAAACTGTTTTTT. This sequence encodes CASSLDGAGEKLFF.

The V and J genes are TRBV19 and TRBJ2-5; TRBD1 matches at 7 bases. This CDR3 comprises 15 residues. V shed 0 bases, J shed 5 bases, and the junction held 6 bases outside the gene matches. Germline V lookup: CDR1 LNHDA, CDR2 SQIVND (reference sequence). The CDR3 nucleotides are TGTGCCAGTAGTATAGAACCAGGGGGATACGAGACCCAGTACTTC. This encodes CASSIEPGGYETQYF.

The rearrangement joins TRBV21-1 to TRBJ2-3; the table names TRBD2, a call not compared with the DNA. TRBV21-1 is reported as a pseudogene. This CDR3 spans 15 amino acids. CDR3 bases: TGTGCCAGCAGCGCAAAGCGGCCGGGGGAAGATACGCAGTATTTT. Protein: CASSAKRPGEDTQYF.

The chain employs TRBV7-3 and TRBJ1-2, with 8 bases that match TRBD1. The CDR3 runs to 15 residues. Germline V gene sequence: CDR1 SGHTA, CDR2 FQGTGA. Unmatched junction bases numbered 13, after V lost 5 bases and J lost 8 bases. CDR3 protein: CASSPSGGDRSGYTF. CDR3 bases: TGTGCCAGCAGCCCAAGTGGAGGGGACAGGAGCGGCTACACCTTC.

The V and J genes are TRBV4-1 and TRBJ1-1; D is uncertain. This CDR3 has 14 residues. V shed 1 base and J shed 7 bases, with 13 bases lying between them. CDR1 is MGHRA, CDR2 YSYEKL, per germline. The CDR3 DNA sequence: TGCGCCAGCAGCCAAGCGGAGCAGAATATTGAAGCTTTCTTT. Translating it yields CASSQAEQNIEAFF.

The V and J genes are TRBV14 and TRBJ1-2; 7 bases agree with TRBD1. Germline CDR1 and CDR2: SGHDN and FVKESK. Trimming cost V 1 base and J 3 bases; bases outside gene matches: 2. The CDR3 extends over 14 amino acids. The CDR3 is CASSQVTGDYGYTF. The CDR3, as DNA: TGTGCCAGCAGCCAAGTTACAGGGGACTATGGCTACACCTTC.

This clone appeared a single time. The chain recombines TRBV3-1 (or the pseudogene TRBV3-2) with TRBJ1-1; D is uncertain. The germline V and J ends were trimmed by 4 bases and 3 bases, with 9 bases remaining between them. The length of the CDR3 is 13 residues. The germline V gene has CDR1 LGHDT and CDR2 YNNKEL (reference sequence). The CDR3 here is CASSPVLHTEAFF. The DNA for the CDR3 is TGTGCCAGCAGCCCCGTGCTACACACTGAAGCTTTCTTT.

This sequence joins TRBV28 and TRBJ1-5; D gene ambiguous. CDR3 length equals 14 residues. Between the trimmed V and J ends, which lost 6 bases and 4 bases, there was a span of 13 bases. The V gene's germline CDR1 is MDHEN and CDR2 SYDVKM. The CDR3 nucleotides are TGTGCCAGCAGGCGGGGAGGGAGGAATCAGCCCCAGCATTTT. Translating it yields CASRRGGRNQPQHF.

This chain uses TRBV11-2 with TRBJ2-2; 10 bases agree with TRBD1. The CDR3 sequence is 17 residues long. Losses at the gene ends were 5 bases for V and 4 bases for J; bases not matched to a gene: 10. Germline lookup yields CDR1 SGHAT and CDR2 FQNNGV. CDR3 amino acids: CASSPRGQGVRTGELFF. CDR3 in DNA: TGTGCCAGCAGCCCGCGTGGACAGGGGGTCCGCACCGGGGAGCTGTTTTTT.

This rearrangement joins TRBV24-1 to TRBJ2-7; 12 nucleotides align to TRBD1. J lost 7 bases, V lost 10 bases, and 25 bases had no gene match. The V gene's germline CDR1 is KGHDR and CDR2 SFDVKD. The CDR3 runs to 19 residues. CDR3 coding DNA: TGTGCCACATCGCCGGCCCCGGGGACCGGGACAGGGGGCCGAGGGGAGCAGTACTTC. Encoded protein: CATSPAPGTGTGGRGEQYF.

The gene calls are TRBV19 and TRBJ2-2; 10 positions agree with TRBD2. The germline CDR1 and CDR2 sequences are LNHDA and SQIVND (reference sequence). This CDR3 is 14 amino acids long. V shed 5 bases and J 6 bases; nucleotides not matched to a gene: 3. CDR3 bases: TGTGCCAGTAGTTCCAGCGGGAGGGCCGGGGAGCTGTTTTTT. Encoded protein: CASSSSGRAGELFF. The full variable domain, completed using reference TRBV19 and TRBJ2-2, is DGGITQSPKYLFRKEGQNVTLSCEQNLNHDAMYWYRQDPGQGLRLIYYSQIVNDFQKGDIAEGYSVSREKKESFPLTVTSAQKNPTAFYLCASSSSGRAGELFFGEGSRLTVL.

The gene calls are TRBV25-1 and TRBJ1-4; D not certain. This CDR3 is 15 amino acids long. The ends were cut back, 4 bases at V and 6 bases at J, with 15 bases in the middle. Germline V lookup: CDR1 MGHDK, CDR2 SYGVNS. This chain's CDR3 is CASSGLRGGDEKLFF. The CDR3 nucleotides read TGTGCCAGCAGTGGGTTACGGGGTGGGGATGAAAAACTGTTTTTT.

The chain carries TRBV9 and TRBJ1-5; 8 bases align to TRBD1. The CDR3 runs to 15 residues. CDR1 is SGDLS and CDR2 is YYNGEE in the germline V gene. The V segment lost 4 bases and the J segment 2 bases; nucleotides outside the gene matches: 5. CDR3 in amino acids: CASSFTGGGNQPQHF. DNA of the CDR3: TGTGCCAGCAGCTTTACAGGGGGAGGCAATCAGCCCCAGCATTTT.

The chain couples TRBV28 to TRBJ2-2, with 7 bases aligning to TRBD2. Germline CDR1 is MDHEN and CDR2 is SYDVKM. V lost 9 bases and J lost 7; bases outside the gene matches: 20. The CDR3 runs to 17 residues. The CDR3 reads CASSRPGTTQINGELFF. For the CDR3, the DNA is TGTGCCAGTTCCCGACCCGGGACTACCCAAATCAACGGGGAGCTGTTTTTT.

This clone was recorded only once. The gene calls are TRBV12-3 or TRBV12-4 and TRBJ2-7, with 8 bases lining up with TRBD1. After removal of 7 bases from V and 3 bases from J, the junction contained 5 bases not matched to a gene. This CDR3 has 13 residues. DNA for the CDR3: TGTGCCAGCACCACGGGACAGGTCTACGAGCAGTACTTC. The encoded protein is CASTTGQVYEQYF.

This clone appeared a single time. The genes are TRBV7-9 and TRBJ2-2, with 12 bases that match TRBD2. The CDR3 sequence is 16 residues long. CDR1 SEHNR and CDR2 FQNEAQ come from the germline V gene (reference sequence). V was clipped by 2 bases and J by 4 bases; unmatched bases: 2. CDR3 sequence: CASSLRLAGATGELFF. The CDR3 DNA reads TGTGCCAGCAGCTTAAGACTAGCGGGAGCCACCGGGGAGCTGTTTTTT.

This clone was seen more than once but under ten times. The gene calls are TRBV28 and TRBJ2-7, with 8 bases that match TRBD1. The CDR3 covers 16 residues. V dropped 5 bases and J dropped 2; count of bases not matched to a gene: 11. Germline lookup yields CDR1 MDHEN and CDR2 SYDVKM. CDR3 DNA: TGTGCCAGCAGTCTCCAAGGGACAGGCCGAGCCTACGAGCAGTACTTC. This gives the protein CASSLQGTGRAYEQYF.

CDR3: CASSFARGFTDTQYF. CDR3 bases: TGTGCCAGCAGTTTTGCCAGGGGTTTCACAGATACGCAGTATTTT. The chain has TRBV28 and TRBJ2-3; the D gene is possibly TRBD1 (6 bases). The CDR3 is 15 residues long. V was cut by 3 bases and J by 2 bases, with 12 bases left in between. The germline gives CDR1 MDHEN, CDR2 SYDVKM. Variable domain in full (rest from reference TRBV28 and TRBJ2-3): DVKVTQSSRYLVKRTGEKVFLECVQDMDHENMFWYRQDPGLGLRLIYFSYDVKMKEKGDIPEGYSVSREKKERFSLILESASTNQTSMYLCASSFARGFTDTQYFGPGTRLTVL.

The V gene is TRBV7-8, the J gene TRBJ1-1, with D unclear. CDR3 length: 15 residues. Germline V CDR1 and CDR2: SGHVS, FQNEAQ. V was pared by 1 base and J by 5 bases, with 14 bases between. Written as DNA, the CDR3 is TGTGCCAGCAGCTTAGGCGGGATTTACGGGACTGAAGCTTTCTTT. Its translation is CASSLGGIYGTEAFF.

The genes are TRBV10-2 and TRBJ2-7; 9 bases fit TRBD1. The J segment lost 6 bases and the V segment lost 11 bases, leaving 8 bases of the junction unmatched. There are 12 residues in the CDR3. Germline CDR1 is WSHSY and CDR2 is SAAADI. CDR3 sequence (DNA): TGCGCCGTATCGGGACAGGGTGGCGAGCAGTACTTC. Translating it yields CAVSGQGGEQYF.